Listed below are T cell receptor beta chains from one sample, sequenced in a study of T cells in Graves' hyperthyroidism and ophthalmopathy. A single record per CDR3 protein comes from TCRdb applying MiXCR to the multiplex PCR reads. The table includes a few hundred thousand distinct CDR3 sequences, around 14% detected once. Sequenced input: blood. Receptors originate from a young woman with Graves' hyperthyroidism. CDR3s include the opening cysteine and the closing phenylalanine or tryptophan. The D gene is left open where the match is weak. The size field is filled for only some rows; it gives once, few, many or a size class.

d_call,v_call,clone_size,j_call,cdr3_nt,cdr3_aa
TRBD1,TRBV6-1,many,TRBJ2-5,TGTGCCAGCAGTGACCGGGACAGGGGGCAAGAGACCCAGTACTTC,CASSDRDRGQETQYF
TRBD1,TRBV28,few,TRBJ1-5,TGTGCCAGCAACACCGGGACAGGGAAAAATAGTCAGCCCCAGCATTTT,CASNTGTGKNSQPQHF
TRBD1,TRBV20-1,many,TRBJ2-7,TGCAGTGGGGGGACAGGGGGGTCCTACGAGCAGTACTTC,CSGGTGGSYEQYF
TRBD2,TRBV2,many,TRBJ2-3,TGTGCCAGCGGCCTCCTAGGGGGCGGGGGGGCGTCAGATACGCAGTATTTT,CASGLLGGGGASDTQYF
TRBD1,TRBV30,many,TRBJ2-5,TGTGCCTGGAGTGGCCGGGACAGGGAATGGGAGACCCAGTACTTC,CAWSGRDREWETQYF
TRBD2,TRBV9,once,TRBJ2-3,TGTGCCAGCAGCGTAGAGGGAACCCTAGCGGGGGGCCCGTACCTGTTCCCAGATACGCAGTATTTT,CASSVEGTLAGGPYLFPDTQYF
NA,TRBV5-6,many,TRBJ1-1,TGTGCCAGCAGCTTGAGCCACAGGTCTATGAACACTGAAGCTTTCTTT,CASSLSHRSMNTEAFF
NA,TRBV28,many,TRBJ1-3,TGTGCCAGCAGTTTTGTATGGGGATCGGCTGGAAACACCATATATTTT,CASSFVWGSAGNTIYF
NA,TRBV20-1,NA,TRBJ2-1,TGCAGTGCTAGAGACCTGGCCGGGGCAGGGGATTTCAATGAGCAGTTCTTC,CSARDLAGAGDFNEQFF
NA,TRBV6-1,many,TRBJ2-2,TGTGCCAGCAGCCCAAGGGGGGAGCTGTTTTTT,CASSPRGELFF
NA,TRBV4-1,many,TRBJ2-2,TGCGCCAGCAGATCCATAACAGGGAACGGGGAGCTGTTTTTT,CASRSITGNGELFF
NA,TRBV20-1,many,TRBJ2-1,TGCAGTGCTAGGGTGGACAGTTACAATGAGCAGTTCTTC,CSARVDSYNEQFF
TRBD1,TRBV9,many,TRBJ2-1,TGTGCCAGCAGCGCGACAGGGGGCTGGAATGAGCAGTTCTTC,CASSATGGWNEQFF
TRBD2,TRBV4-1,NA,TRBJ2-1,TGCGCCAGCAGCCGACGCCGGGAGGATCTACGGAACTACAATGAGCAGTTCTTC,CASSRRREDLRNYNEQFF
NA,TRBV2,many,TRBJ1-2,TGTGCCAGCACCGCAAGCCGGGACACGAGTGGCTACACCTTC,CASTASRDTSGYTF
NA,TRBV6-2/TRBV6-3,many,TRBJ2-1,TGTGCCAGCAGGGGGGAGTGGGGTGAGCAGTTCTTC,CASRGEWGEQFF
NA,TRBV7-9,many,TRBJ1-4,TGTGCCAGCACCTCCCGGGTGACAGGTGTTGAATTGGGAAAACTGTTTTTT,CASTSRVTGVELGKLFF
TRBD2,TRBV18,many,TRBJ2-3,TGTGCCAGCTCACCCGGGGCGGGAGCAGATACGCAGTATTTT,CASSPGAGADTQYF
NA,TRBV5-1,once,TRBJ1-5,TGCGCCAGCAGTCTCGACACCGGCAATCAGCCCCAGCATTTT,CASSLDTGNQPQHF
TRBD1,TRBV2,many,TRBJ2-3,TGTGCCAGCAGTTGGACAGGGAGCACAGATACGCAGTATTTT,CASSWTGSTDTQYF
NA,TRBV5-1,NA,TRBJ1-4,TGCGCCAGCAGCTTAATTGGGTCGACAGTAACTAATGAAAAACTGTTTTTT,CASSLIGSTVTNEKLFF
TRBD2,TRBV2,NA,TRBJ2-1,TGTGCCAGCAGTAAGACTAGCGGGGGTACCTACAATGAGCAGTTCTTC,CASSKTSGGTYNEQFF
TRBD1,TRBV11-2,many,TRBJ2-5,TGTGCCAGCAGCATACGGTCTTCCCCGGGACAGGGGAATTTGTACTTC,CASSIRSSPGQGNLYF
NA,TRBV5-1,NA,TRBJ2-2,TGCGCCAGCAGCACCCCCGGGCGGACGAACACCGGGGAGCTGTTTTTT,CASSTPGRTNTGELFF
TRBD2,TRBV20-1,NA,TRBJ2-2,TGCAGTGCTCTGGGGAGCGGGAGGGGGCACACCGGGGAGCTGTTTTTT,CSALGSGRGHTGELFF
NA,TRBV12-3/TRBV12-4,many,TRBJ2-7,TGTGCCAGCAGTTTCCAGGGGTTGGGAGAGCAGTACTTC,CASSFQGLGEQYF
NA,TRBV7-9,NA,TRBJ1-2,TGTGCCAGCAGCTTAGGTGATATGGATGGCTACACCTTC,CASSLGDMDGYTF
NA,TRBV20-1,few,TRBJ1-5,TGCAGTGCTAGAGTTTTCGGGGGAAATCAGCCCCAGCATTTT,CSARVFGGNQPQHF
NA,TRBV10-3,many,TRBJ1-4,TGTGCCATCAGTGAGTCGGGCACGCCGGAGGAAAAACTGTTTTTT,CAISESGTPEEKLFF
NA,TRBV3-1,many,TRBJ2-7,TGTGCCAGCAGCCAGGCGGGGCAGGGGCAGTACTTC,CASSQAGQGQYF
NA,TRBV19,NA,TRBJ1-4,TGTGCCAGTAGTCCCCAGGAGATCTCGGGAGAAAAACTGTTTTTT,CASSPQEISGEKLFF
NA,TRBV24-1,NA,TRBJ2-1,TGTGCCACCAGTGATCCCACTAGTTCTGGCCCAATGGCTGAGCAGTTCTTC,CATSDPTSSGPMAEQFF
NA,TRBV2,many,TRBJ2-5,TGTGCCAGCAGTGGGGAGGGGGGGGTGGAAGAGACCCAGTACTTC,CASSGEGGVEETQYF
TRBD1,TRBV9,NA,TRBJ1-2,TGTGCCAGCAGCGGGGGGGACAGGCCCAACTATGGCTACACCTTC,CASSGGDRPNYGYTF
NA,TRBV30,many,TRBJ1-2,TGTGCCTGGAGTGTAACGACTCTTACCTATGGCTACACCTTC,CAWSVTTLTYGYTF
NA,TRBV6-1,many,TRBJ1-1,TGTGCCAGCAGTCCCCGTCGGACGGATAACACTGAAGCTTTCTTT,CASSPRRTDNTEAFF
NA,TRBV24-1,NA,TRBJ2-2,TGTGCCACCAGTGATAGGACAAACACCGGGGAGCTGTTTTTT,CATSDRTNTGELFF
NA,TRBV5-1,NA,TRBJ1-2,TGCGCCAGCAGCCAAGGTCCAACCTATGGCTACACCTTC,CASSQGPTYGYTF
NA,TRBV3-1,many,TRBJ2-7,TGTGCCAGCAGCGCCGGGGTAGCGGCTTACTACGAGCAGTACTTC,CASSAGVAAYYEQYF
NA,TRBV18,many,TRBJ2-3,TGTGCCAGCTCCCTCAGGGCCCGCTCGGACACAGATACGCAGTATTTT,CASSLRARSDTDTQYF
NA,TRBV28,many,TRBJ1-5,TGTGCCAGCAGTTTTTTCTGGGTTTCGGGCAATCAGCCCCAGCATTTT,CASSFFWVSGNQPQHF
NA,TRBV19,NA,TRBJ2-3,TGTGCCAGTACCCCTCCCAGGCGGCATACGCAGTATTTT,CASTPPRRHTQYF
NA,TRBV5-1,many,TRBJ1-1,TGCGCCAGCAGCTTTGGGCCAGACACTGAAGCTTTCTTT,CASSFGPDTEAFF
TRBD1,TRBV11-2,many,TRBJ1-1,TGTGCCAGCAGCCCTACCTTCAGGGGGCGCCGGGCTGAAGCTTTCTTT,CASSPTFRGRRAEAFF
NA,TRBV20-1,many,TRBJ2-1,TGCAGTGCTAGAGTTATGACTAGTTGGTACAATGAGCAGTTCTTC,CSARVMTSWYNEQFF
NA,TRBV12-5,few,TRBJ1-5,TGTGCTAGTGGTTTCTGGCAGGGTCTAGGGGGCAATCAGCCCCAGCATTTT,CASGFWQGLGGNQPQHF
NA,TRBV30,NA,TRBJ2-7,TGTGCCTGGAGTGTAGGATGGGGTTACGAGCAGTACTTC,CAWSVGWGYEQYF
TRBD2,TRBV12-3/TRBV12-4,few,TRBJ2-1,TGTGCCAGCAGGCCCAATCCGGGACTACACAATGGGCAGTTCTTC,CASRPNPGLHNGQFF
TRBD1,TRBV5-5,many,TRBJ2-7,TGTGCCAGCAGCCTAGACCCGGGACAGGGGTACCACGAGCAGTACTTC,CASSLDPGQGYHEQYF
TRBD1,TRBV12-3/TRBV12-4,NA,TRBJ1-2,TGTGCCAGCAGCCCCGGGACAGGGGGCGGTGGCTACACCTTC,CASSPGTGGGGYTF
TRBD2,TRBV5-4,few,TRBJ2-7,TGTGCCACCCGAAGCCCTACTAGCGAGGTCGAGCAGTACTTC,CATRSPTSEVEQYF
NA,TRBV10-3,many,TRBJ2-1,TGTGCCATCAGTGGAGGGTATAGGGTGGTAAACAATGAGCAGTTCTTC,CAISGGYRVVNNEQFF
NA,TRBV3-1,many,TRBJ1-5,TGTGCCAGCAGCCAAGATCGGGCAGGGCATCAGCCCCAGCATTTT,CASSQDRAGHQPQHF
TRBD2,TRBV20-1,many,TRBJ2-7,TGCAGTGCTTCTAGCGGGAGCTACGAGCAGTACTTC,CSASSGSYEQYF
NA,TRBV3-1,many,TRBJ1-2,TGTGCCAGCAGCCGGGAACAGGGAATTGGTGGCTACACCTTC,CASSREQGIGGYTF
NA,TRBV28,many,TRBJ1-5,TGTGCCACCCACCGTCAGCCCCAGCATTTT,CATHRQPQHF
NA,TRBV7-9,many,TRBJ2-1,TGTGCCAGCAGCTTAGCGCCAGGGGAAGGCAACAATGAGCAGTTCTTC,CASSLAPGEGNNEQFF
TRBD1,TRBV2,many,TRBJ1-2,TGTGCCAGCACCAGGACAGGGGCGCGGTATGGCTACACCTTC,CASTRTGARYGYTF
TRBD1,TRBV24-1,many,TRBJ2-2,TGTGCCACCAGTGGCAGGACAGGGACCGGCGCGAACACCGGGGAGCTGTTTTTT,CATSGRTGTGANTGELFF
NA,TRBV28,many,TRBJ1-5,TGTGCCAGCAGTCCGTTCTTTAGGGGGGAGCCCCAGCATTTT,CASSPFFRGEPQHF